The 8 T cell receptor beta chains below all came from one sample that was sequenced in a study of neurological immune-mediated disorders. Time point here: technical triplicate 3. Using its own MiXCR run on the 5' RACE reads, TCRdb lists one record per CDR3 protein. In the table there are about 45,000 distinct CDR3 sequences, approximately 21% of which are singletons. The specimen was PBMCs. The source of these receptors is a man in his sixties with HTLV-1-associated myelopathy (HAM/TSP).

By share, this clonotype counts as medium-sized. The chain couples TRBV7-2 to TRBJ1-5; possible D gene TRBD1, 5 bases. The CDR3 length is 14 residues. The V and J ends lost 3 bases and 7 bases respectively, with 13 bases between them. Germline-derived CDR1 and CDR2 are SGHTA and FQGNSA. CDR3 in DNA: TGTGCCAGCAGCTTGAGCCCCGAGGGGCAGCCCCAGCATTTT. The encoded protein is CASSLSPEGQPQHF.

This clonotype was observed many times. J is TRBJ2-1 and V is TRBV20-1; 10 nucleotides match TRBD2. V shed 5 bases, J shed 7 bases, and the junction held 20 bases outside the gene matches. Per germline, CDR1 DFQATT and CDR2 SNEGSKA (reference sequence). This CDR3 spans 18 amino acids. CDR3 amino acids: CSAQPGGWLAGVENEQFF. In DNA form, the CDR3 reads TGCAGTGCTCAACCAGGGGGCTGGCTAGCGGGAGTAGAGAATGAGCAGTTCTTC.

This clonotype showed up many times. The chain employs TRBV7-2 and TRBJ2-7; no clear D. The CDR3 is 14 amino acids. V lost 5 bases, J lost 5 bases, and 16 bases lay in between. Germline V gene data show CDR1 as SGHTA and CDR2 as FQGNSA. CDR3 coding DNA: TGTGCCAGCAGCCGATCAGGTCCCGGTGACGAGCAGTACTTC. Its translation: CASSRSGPGDEQYF.

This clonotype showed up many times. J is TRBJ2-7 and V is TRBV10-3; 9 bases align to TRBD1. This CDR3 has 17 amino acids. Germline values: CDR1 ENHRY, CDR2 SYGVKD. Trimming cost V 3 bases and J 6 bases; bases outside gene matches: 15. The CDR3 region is CAISDQGSGTGSGEQYF. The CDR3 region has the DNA TGTGCCATCAGTGATCAAGGCTCCGGGACAGGGTCCGGCGAGCAGTACTTC.

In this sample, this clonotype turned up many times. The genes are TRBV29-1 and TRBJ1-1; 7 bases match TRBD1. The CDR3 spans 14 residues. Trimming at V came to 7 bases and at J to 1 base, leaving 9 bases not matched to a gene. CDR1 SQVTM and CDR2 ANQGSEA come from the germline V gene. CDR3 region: CSARRDRENTEAFF. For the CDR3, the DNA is TGCAGCGCCCGACGTGACAGGGAGAACACTGAAGCTTTCTTT.

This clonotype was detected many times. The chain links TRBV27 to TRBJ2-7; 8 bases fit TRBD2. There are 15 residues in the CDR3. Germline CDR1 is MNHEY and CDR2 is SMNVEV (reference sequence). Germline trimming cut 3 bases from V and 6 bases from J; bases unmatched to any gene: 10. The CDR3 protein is CASSFYGGTRREQYF. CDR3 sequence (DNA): TGTGCCAGCAGTTTTTACGGGGGGACTAGACGCGAGCAGTACTTC.

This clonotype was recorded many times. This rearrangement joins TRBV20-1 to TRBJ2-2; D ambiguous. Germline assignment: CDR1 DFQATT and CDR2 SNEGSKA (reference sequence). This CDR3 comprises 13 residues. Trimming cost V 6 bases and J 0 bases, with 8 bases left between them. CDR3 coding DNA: TGCAGTGCGAAGACGGCGAACACCGGGGAGCTGTTTTTT. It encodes CSAKTANTGELFF.

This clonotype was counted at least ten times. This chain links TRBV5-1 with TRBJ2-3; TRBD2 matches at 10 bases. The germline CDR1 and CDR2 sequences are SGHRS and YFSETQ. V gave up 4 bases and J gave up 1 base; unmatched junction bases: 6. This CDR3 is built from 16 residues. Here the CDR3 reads CASSVRTSGGTDTQYF. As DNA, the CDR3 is TGCGCCAGCAGCGTGCGGACTAGCGGAGGCACAGATACGCAGTATTTT.